This entry is about one TCR beta chain. Its recognized antigen is unknown. One base away there is no much larger clone; base qualities are not given. The data stem from a study of shared clonotypes between healthy human individuals (TCRdb year 2020). Context from the whole study: Three men and a couple of women, aged 18 to 49 years, made up the cohort. Leukapheresis yielded between about 0.85 and 10 billion PBMCs per donor. Per donor, three plates each were used for CD4 naive and CD4 memory, two for CD8 naive, and one for CD8 memory. To increase sequencing depth and limit assay-specific biases, TCR repertoire library preparation and sequencing were carried out by different laboratories using diverse techniques. The study deeply sequenced blood TCR repertoires of about 5 healthy adults to estimate repertoire size and the extent of clonotype sharing between individuals.

The CDR3 sequence holds 13 residues, the cysteine and phenylalanine included. CDR3 DNA is the only sequence kept; it has 39 bases, read in frame from the first base. V is pruned by 6 bases and J by 2 bases, leaving 4 bases of the junction without a gene match. Via the germline V gene, CDR1 is SNHLY and CDR2 FYNNEI. Using the deep immunoSEQ assay, TCR CDR3 regions were amplified from genomic DNA by multiplex PCR. Genomic DNA extracted from each cell subset was distributed evenly over all wells of several immunoSEQ 96-well plates, and each plate served as one replicate. Each replicate PCR for sorted subsets received around 210 ng genomic DNA, equal to 30,000 or so T cell genomes. Purified libraries were quantified with a Qubit 3.0 fluorometer, sized on a Bioanalyzer 2100, and re-quantified with the KAPA Library Quantification kit. Every immunoSEQ 96-well plate was sequenced on a separate single-read 150-cycle Illumina NextSeq 550 flow cell. On the authors' methods: Because the immunoSEQ output included only junctional sequences and no quality scores, the filtering could not be the same as the filtering used for full-length reads. Sequences were annotated with PyIR, a Python wrapper for IgBLAST v1.9, using IMGT germline references to assign V/J genes and CDR3. Any read was removed if the V/J assignment was weak (E-value above 1e-6), the CDR3 was missing, or the read contained stop codons, out-of-frame junctions, or ambiguous translated residues. V3J clonotypes were defined by identical inferred V gene, J gene, and CDR3 amino acid sequence. The percentage overlap between two repertoires was calculated by dividing the number of shared unique clonotypes by the size of the smaller repertoire. Repertoire richness was assessed with RTK rarefaction, the Chao1 estimator, and Recon v2.1 estimates of unobserved clonotypes. OLGA was used to compute generation probabilities for all TCRbeta clonotypes that the gDNA method yielded from a handful of donors. This is the immuneACCESS table as TCRdb keeps it, with only in-frame sequences that have V and J called. A part of the clones is gone; compared with another copy, unresolved V genes explain less than half, and the rest is unexplained. V, J and clone size reflect that table, while D and trimming were determined from the DNA. The sample table lists millions of clones, approximately 94% of them with a count of one. About 1.1% of the sample goes to the ten largest clones.

CD8 naive samples consisted of CD45RO-negative cells that were positively selected for CCR7, yielding a CD45RA+CCR7+ population without TemRA cells. The donors were healthy, HIV-negative adults with no recently reported acute infections or vaccinations. Every donor was a Caucasian adult living in Nashville, Tennessee, USA. After blood collection by leukapheresis, PBMCs were isolated using Ficoll-Histopaque density gradient centrifugation and then cryopreserved in the vapor phase of liquid nitrogen. Analytical flow cytometry was used to check the purity and quantity of every magnetically sorted T cell population. Genomic DNA was isolated from every sorted fraction and measured by UV absorbance on a Nanodrop 2000c. Study-wide conclusions, independent of this receptor: Only blood was sampled, and tissue TCR repertoires likely differ from those in blood. Across a few donors, roughly 5.4% of naive CD4, more than 3% of naive CD8, around 2.5% of memory CD4, and roughly 0.4% of memory CD8 clonotypes were shared. Based on pairwise subsampling, the degree of clonotype sharing among donors was expected to be affected by sequencing depth. Clonotypes shared by all four sorted-subset donors showed higher generation probabilities than non-shared clonotypes. The small number of donors limited the genetic and exposure-history diversity represented. Estimated clonotype richness was generally larger for naive than for memory subsets. Rarefaction of sorted-subset datasets indicated incomplete sequencing despite the large sequencing depth.

The clonotype originates from a man aged 18 to 30 in good health. The rearrangement joined TRBV2 to TRBJ2-7, with 7 bases in between that match TRBD1. The sequenced material came from naive CD8+ T cells sorted from blood. Taken with the paper, the label for cell subset or site translates to: CD45RA+CCR7+. CDR3 loop: CASSDRVTYEQYF. The DNA sequence is TGTGCCAGCAGCGACAGGGTAACCTACGAGCAGTACTTC.